One sample yielded the 9 T cell receptor beta chains listed below, sequenced in a study of T cell repertoires in cytomegalovirus infection. The antigens of these receptors remain unknown. One entry per CDR3 protein, called by TCRdb with MiXCR from the reads. The table includes about 830,000 distinct CDR3 sequences, around a third detected once. The input for sequencing was cultured CD8+ T cells from PBMCs, taken from culture after CMV antigen stimulation. These receptor sequences come from a human donor in good health (CMV status not recorded). Some clones in this sample may be carry-over from other donors' samples.

The V call is TRBV15, the J call TRBJ1-4, with D tentatively TRBD1 (6 bases). Germline values: CDR1 LNHNV, CDR2 YYDKDF (reference sequence). Trimming removed 1 base at V and 3 bases at J, with 9 bases between. The CDR3 covers 15 residues. CDR3 loop: CATSRGQDANEKLFF. In DNA form, the CDR3 reads TGTGCCACCAGCAGAGGACAGGACGCTAATGAAAAACTGTTTTTT.

This chain connects TRBV29-1 to TRBJ2-1; 9 positions agree with TRBD2. The CDR3 length is 12 residues. Germline V gene lookup returns CDR1 SQVTM and CDR2 ANQGSEA. Losses at the gene ends were 8 bases for V and 9 bases for J; bases not matched to a gene: 8. In nucleotides, the CDR3 is TGCAGCCAAGGAACTAGCGGGCGTGAGCAGTTCTTC. Translating gives CSQGTSGREQFF.

The table lists this clonotype with a few counts. The chain couples TRBV29-1 to TRBJ1-2; D remains unclear. V dropped 3 bases and J dropped 3 bases, with 5 bases sitting between them. The CDR3 runs 11 residues. Germline CDR1 reads SQVTM; CDR2 reads ANQGSEA. DNA for the CDR3: TGCAGCGTTGACTCTGACTATGGCTACACCTTC. It codes for CSVDSDYGYTF.

This clonotype was observed a handful of times. The chain couples TRBV27 to TRBJ2-1, with D maybe TRBD2 (5 bases). Between the trimmed V and J ends, which lost 2 bases and 4 bases, there was a span of 18 bases. The germline gives CDR1 MNHEY, CDR2 SMNVEV (reference sequence). This CDR3 spans 17 amino acids. CDR3 nucleotide sequence: TGTGCCAGCAGTTTAGGTATACTGACTATGGGATACAATGAGCAGTTCTTC. Translated: CASSLGILTMGYNEQFF.

V and J are TRBV7-9 and TRBJ2-5; 11 bases are a match to TRBD2. The CDR3 loop spans 18 amino acids. Trimming removed 5 bases from V and 0 bases from J; junction bases left unmatched: 11. Germline V gene sequence: CDR1 SEHNR, CDR2 FQNEAQ (reference sequence). The CDR3 region has the DNA TGTGCCAGCAGCCAATGGCTGACTAGCGGGGCGTACCAAGAGACCCAGTACTTC. It encodes CASSQWLTSGAYQETQYF.

This clonotype turned up a few times. The chain employs TRBV27 and TRBJ1-5; tentatively, D is TRBD1 (6 bases). The CDR3 spans 15 residues. The V and J ends lost 8 bases and 0 bases respectively, with 14 bases between them. Germline V lookup: CDR1 MNHEY, CDR2 SMNVEV (reference sequence). CDR3 coding DNA: TGTGCCAGCGCTTTGGGGGCCTATAGCAATCAGCCCCAGCATTTT. It yields the protein CASALGAYSNQPQHF.

The rearrangement uses TRBV27 and TRBJ1-2; possible D gene TRBD1, 5 bases. The CDR3 consists of 14 residues. CDR1 is MNHEY, CDR2 SMNVEV, per germline (reference sequence). Trimming left V 0 bases short and J 4 bases short, with 9 bases between. CDR3 nucleotides: TGTGCCAGCAGTTTATCCCCCAGGGCCTATGGCTACACCTTC. Protein: CASSLSPRAYGYTF.

This clonotype was seen more than once but under ten times. The gene calls are TRBV4-1 and TRBJ2-1, with 13 positions matching TRBD2. CDR3 length: 16 amino acids. After removal of 3 bases from V and 4 bases from J, the junction contained 3 bases not matched to a gene. Germline loops: CDR1 MGHRA, CDR2 YSYEKL. For the CDR3, the DNA is TGCGCCAGCAGCCAGTCACTAGCGGGGGGGTACAATGAGCAGTTCTTC. Residues: CASSQSLAGGYNEQFF.

This sequence joins TRBV6-6 and TRBJ2-7, with TRBD1 identical over 9 bases. Germline V gene data show CDR1 as MNHNY and CDR2 as SVGAGI (reference sequence). CDR3 length: 14 amino acids. V was clipped by 2 bases and J by 5 bases; unmatched bases: 4. The DNA of the CDR3 is TGTGCCAGCAGTTACCGGGACAGGGCGCACGAGCAGTACTTC. As protein: CASSYRDRAHEQYF.